This is a list of T cell receptor beta chains from one sample in a study of T cell responses to AZD1222 COVID-19 vaccine. Generated by immunoSEQ multiplex PCR, the TCRdb table keeps only in-frame clones and is missing some. The table has approximately 94,000 clones, about 88% seen once. Here the sequenced sample was peripheral blood, taken on day 0 of AZD1222 vaccination. The receptors were gathered from an adult in good health. Both conserved end residues are part of each CDR3. Fields, in order: D gene, clone size, J gene, V gene, CDR3 protein, CDR3 DNA. The D gene is left open where the match is weak. Only part of the rows carry a size: once, few, many, or a class if the clone is expanded.

TRBD1,.,TRBJ2-7,TRBV5-1,CASSPDNLGQGTHLF,TGCGCCAGCAGCCCCGATAACTTGGGACAGGGTACCCATCTCTTC
.,.,TRBJ1-5,TRBV28,CASGKTTSWQGNQPQHF,TGTGCCAGCGGAAAAACTACCTCGTGGCAGGGCAATCAGCCCCAGCATTTT
.,.,TRBJ2-5,TRBV29-1,CSVEVLGRDFPIETQYF,TGCAGCGTTGAAGTCTTGGGGCGGGACTTTCCGATAGAGACCCAGTACTTC
TRBD1,.,TRBJ1-1,TRBV3-1/TRBV3-2,CASSRQGAGTEAFF,TGTGCCAGCAGCCGACAGGGGGCAGGGACTGAAGCTTTCTTT
TRBD1,.,TRBJ1-2,TRBV15,CATSRDGQGSYGYTF,TGTGCCACCAGCAGAGATGGACAGGGAAGCTATGGCTACACCTTC
TRBD1,.,TRBJ2-2,TRBV5-1,CASSSPGQGATGELFF,TGCGCCAGCAGCTCCCCGGGACAGGGGGCCACCGGGGAGCTGTTTTTT
TRBD1,.,TRBJ2-7,TRBV5-1,CASSLGRTGALHEQYF,TGCGCCAGCAGCTTGGGCCGGACAGGGGCACTCCACGAGCAGTACTTC
.,.,TRBJ2-5,TRBV27,CASSPTVGGETQYF,TGTGCCAGCAGTCCGACAGTGGGTGGGGAGACCCAGTACTTC
TRBD1,.,TRBJ1-3,TRBV7-6,CASSHRQGERTGTIYF,TGTGCCAGCAGCCACCGACAGGGAGAGCGCACTGGCACCATATATTTT
.,.,TRBJ1-4,TRBV28,CASSPPAWAEKLFF,TGTGCCAGCAGTCCCCCCGCTTGGGCTGAAAAACTGTTTTTT
TRBD1,.,TRBJ2-7,TRBV4-3,CASSPGWDRVFDEQYF,TGCGCCAGCAGCCCGGGATGGGACAGGGTCTTTGACGAGCAGTACTTC
.,.,TRBJ1-5,TRBV28,CASSWGQSSNQPQHF,TGTGCCAGCAGTTGGGGGCAGAGTAGCAATCAGCCCCAGCATTTT
.,.,TRBJ2-1,TRBV18,CASSPDTSLYNEQFF,TGTGCCAGCTCACCGGACACCTCTCTATACAATGAGCAGTTCTTC
.,.,TRBJ1-5,TRBV19,CASSIGARHNQPQHF,TGTGCCAGTAGTATAGGTGCTCGGCACAATCAGCCCCAGCATTTT
.,.,TRBJ1-2,TRBV3-1/TRBV3-2,CASSQDYNGYTF,TGTGCCAGCAGCCAAGATTACAATGGCTACACCTTC
.,.,TRBJ2-1,TRBV24-1,CATSDSRDLKFF,TGTGCCACCAGTGATTCCCGGGACTTAAAGTTCTTC
TRBD2,many,TRBJ2-7,TRBV4-3,CASSQDILSGSSEQYF,TGCGCCAGCAGCCAAGACATCCTTAGCGGGTCCTCCGAGCAGTACTTC
TRBD1,.,TRBJ2-7,TRBV7-9,CASSPGDRGLDEQYF,TGTGCCAGCAGCCCCGGGGACAGGGGGCTGGACGAGCAGTACTTC
TRBD2,few,TRBJ2-3,TRBV5-5,CASSLRLAGVDTQYF,TGTGCCAGCAGCTTGCGACTAGCGGGAGTCGATACGCAGTATTTT
.,.,TRBJ2-3,TRBV9,CASSVGTGTDTQYF,TGTGCCAGCAGCGTAGGGACGGGCACAGATACGCAGTATTTT
.,.,TRBJ2-2,TRBV28,CASSRTGFAGELFF,TGTGCCAGCAGTCGAACAGGGTTCGCGGGGGAGCTGTTTTTT
.,.,TRBJ1-1,TRBV7-9,CASSPRGGRGLQNTEAFF,TGTGCCAGCAGCCCTCGGGGGGGTCGGGGACTTCAGAACACTGAAGCTTTCTTT
TRBD1,.,TRBJ2-1,TRBV5-5,CASSLATTGLDEQFF,TGTGCCAGCAGCTTGGCCACGACAGGGCTTGATGAGCAGTTCTTC
TRBD1,.,TRBJ2-7,TRBV6-1,CASSEVGRGREYF,TGTGCCAGCAGTGAAGTTGGCAGGGGGCGTGAGTACTTC
.,.,TRBJ2-5,TRBV13,CASGDRTETQYF,TGTGCCAGCGGAGACAGGACGGAGACCCAGTACTTC
.,once,TRBJ1-4,TRBV19,CASSIEVLNEKLFF,TGTGCCAGTAGTATTGAAGTCCTTAATGAAAAACTGTTTTTT
.,.,TRBJ2-6,TRBV2,CASMPLGANVLTF,TGTGCCAGCATGCCCCTCGGGGCCAACGTCCTGACTTTC
.,.,TRBJ2-7,TRBV6-6,CASSYSEGPQYF,TGTGCCAGCAGTTACTCTGAGGGGCCGCAGTACTTC
.,.,TRBJ2-7,TRBV30,CAWSVHASYEQYF,TGTGCCTGGAGTGTGCACGCCTCATACGAGCAGTACTTC
.,.,TRBJ2-7,TRBV20-1,CSARESYEQYF,TGCAGTGCTAGAGAGAGCTACGAGCAGTACTTC
.,.,TRBJ2-5,TRBV6-2/TRBV6-3,CASSFVGAQETQYF,TGTGCCAGCAGTTTCGTGGGAGCGCAAGAGACCCAGTACTTC
.,.,TRBJ2-7,TRBV20-1,CSMGSLPYF,TGCAGTATGGGATCCCTCCCATACTTC
.,.,TRBJ2-2,TRBV28,CASSLIGGELFF,TGTGCCAGCAGTTTAATAGGAGGGGAGCTGTTTTTT
.,.,TRBJ2-3,TRBV5-1,CASSPGGATDTQYF,TGCGCCAGCAGCCCCGGGGGAGCCACAGATACGCAGTATTTT
TRBD2,.,TRBJ2-1,TRBV24-1,CATSEPGLVYEQFF,TGTGCCACCAGTGAACCCGGACTAGTCTATGAGCAGTTCTTC
.,.,TRBJ2-7,TRBV3-1/TRBV3-2,CASSQERMTAGHGYEQYF,TGTGCCAGCAGCCAAGAACGGATGACTGCGGGACACGGCTACGAGCAGTACTTC
TRBD2,.,TRBJ2-7,TRBV3-1/TRBV3-2,CASSQPTLAGTTYEQYF,TGTGCCAGCAGCCAACCGACCCTAGCGGGAACTACCTACGAGCAGTACTTC
.,.,TRBJ1-2,TRBV5-1,CASSFNRDTYGYTF,TGCGCCAGCAGCTTTAACCGGGACACGTATGGCTACACCTTC
.,once,TRBJ1-4,TRBV9,CASSPRTATNEKLFF,TGTGCCAGCAGCCCCCGGACAGCAACTAATGAAAAACTGTTTTTT
.,few,TRBJ1-2,TRBV19,CASRSPRGANYGYTF,TGTGCCAGTAGGTCCCCGAGGGGAGCTAACTATGGCTACACCTTC
.,few,TRBJ2-1,TRBV2,CASSERLSREQFF,TGTGCCAGCAGTGAAAGACTCTCGAGGGAGCAGTTCTTC
.,.,TRBJ1-2,TRBV19,CASSVAVGVLYYGYTF,TGTGCCAGTAGCGTCGCCGTGGGGGTGCTTTACTATGGCTACACCTTC
.,.,TRBJ2-1,TRBV7-3,CASSLTASASYNEQFF,TGTGCCAGCAGCTTAACGGCTAGCGCAAGTTACAATGAGCAGTTCTTC
TRBD2,.,TRBJ2-7,TRBV5-1,CASSRDYVLADETYEQYF,TGCGCCAGCAGCCGAGATTACGTACTAGCGGATGAAACCTACGAGCAGTACTTC
TRBD1,.,TRBJ1-1,TRBV6-6,CASSTGVDTEAFF,TGTGCCAGCAGCACAGGGGTGGACACTGAAGCTTTCTTT
TRBD2,.,TRBJ2-3,TRBV7-2,CASSFLAGVDTQYF,TGTGCCAGCAGCTTTCTAGCGGGAGTAGATACGCAGTATTTT